This T cell receptor beta chain was observed in a study of T cells in Graves' hyperthyroidism and ophthalmopathy. Between the trimmed V and J ends, which lost 4 bases and 4 bases, there was a span of 17 bases. CDR1 is SGHRS, CDR2 YFSETQ, per germline. The CDR3 runs to 16 residues. Amplification targeted TCR beta CDR3 regions from RNA transcripts. TCR CDR3 underwent first-round RT-PCR with the HTBI primer set. TCRdb recomputed calls from the multiplex PCR reads with MiXCR, one row per CDR3 protein. Among over 450,000 distinct CDR3 sequences listed, 15% to 20% were seen once. Diagnoses used clinical symptoms, serum thyroxine and TRAb, thyroid ultrasound and orbital computed tomography. Overall study findings and caveats: Classification by a 13 V-J model distinguished ophthalmopathy from stable hyperthyroidism. Model-based prediction identified ophthalmopathy a median approximately 6.2 months prior to its onset.

The table lists this clonotype with a few counts. Its antigen is still unknown. The receptor comes from a woman aged 18-29 years with Graves' ophthalmopathy. Sequenced sample: blood. The chain uses TRBV5-1 and TRBJ2-2; possible D gene TRBD2, 7 bases. The chain's CDR3 is CASSHTGTGGTGELFF. The CDR3 DNA is TGCGCCAGCAGCCACACAGGGACGGGAGGCACCGGGGAGCTGTTTTTT.